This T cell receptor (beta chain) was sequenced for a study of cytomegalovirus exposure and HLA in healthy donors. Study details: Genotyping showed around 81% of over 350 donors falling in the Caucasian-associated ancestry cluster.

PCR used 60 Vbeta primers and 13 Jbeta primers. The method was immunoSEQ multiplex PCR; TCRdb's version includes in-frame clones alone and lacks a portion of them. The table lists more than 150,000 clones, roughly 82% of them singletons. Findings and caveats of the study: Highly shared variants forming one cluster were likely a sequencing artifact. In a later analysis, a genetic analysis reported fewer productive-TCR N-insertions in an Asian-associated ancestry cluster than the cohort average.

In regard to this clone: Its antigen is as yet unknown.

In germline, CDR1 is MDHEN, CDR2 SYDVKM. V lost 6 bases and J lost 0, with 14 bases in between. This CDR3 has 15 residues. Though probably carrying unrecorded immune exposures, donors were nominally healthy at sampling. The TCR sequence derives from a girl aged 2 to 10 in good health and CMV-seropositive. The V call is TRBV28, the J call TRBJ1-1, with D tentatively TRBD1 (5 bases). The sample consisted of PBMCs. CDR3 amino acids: CASRVHQGLNTEAFF. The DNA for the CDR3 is TGTGCCAGCAGAGTTCATCAGGGCCTGAACACTGAAGCTTTCTTT.